This T cell receptor (beta chain) originates from a study of early T cells in non-severe SARS-CoV-2 infection. A few counts support this clonotype. The antigen is unknown. One entry per CDR3 protein results from TCRdb running MiXCR on the 5' RACE reads. The sample has under 60,000 distinct CDR3 sequences; 8.2% are singletons. Study-wide results and caveats: The study's VDJdb matching favored anti-spike CD8 responses and missed private and CD4 specificities.

V gave up 6 bases and J gave up 4 bases, with 15 bases separating them. The CDR3 covers 13 residues. Germline loops: CDR1 SQVTM, CDR2 ANQGSEA. The sample taken for sequencing was whole blood. The rearrangement joins TRBV29-1 to TRBJ1-2; no definite D call. The TCR sequence derives from an adult who was a healthcare worker with PCR-confirmed SARS-CoV-2 infection or an uninfected control (not recorded which). CDR3 coding DNA: TGCAGCGTAGATGACCGACTCCGCTATGGCTACACCTTC. This gives the protein CSVDDRLRYGYTF.